This entry is about one T cell receptor beta chain. The source of the sample is a study of blood T cell repertoires in COVID-19. For the study at large: Whether acute or convalescent, the COVID-19 samples came from the United States, Italy and Spain. The analysed material was cDNA or gDNA that came from T cells, B-cell-depleted T cells, or PBMCs.

In the original processing: Estimates of nucleated cell counts were drawn from the amplification of reference gene primers. The assay was immunoSEQ multiplex PCR, and TCRdb's table has in-frame clones only and misses some. V and J calls plus clone size are reproduced from that table; the DNA served to infer D and trimming. The sample carries 270,000 or so clones, under 90% recorded once. Sequenced: peripheral blood. The receptor was derived from a woman younger than 30 with acute or convalescent COVID-19.

CDR3 loop: CASSLVPRANEAFF. The CDR3 coding sequence is TGTGCCAGCAGCTTAGTCCCGAGAGCCAATGAAGCTTTCTTT. The gene calls are TRBV7-2 and TRBJ1-1; no clear D. The germline CDR1 and CDR2 sequences are SGHTA and FQGNSA. Trimming cost V 1 base and J 7 bases, with 13 bases left between them. The CDR3 length is 14 residues. Full variable domain (outside the CDR3, taken from reference TRBV7-2 and TRBJ1-1): GAGVSQSPSNKVTEKGKDVELRCDPISGHTALYWYRQSLGQGLEFLIYFQGNSAPDKSGLPSDRFSAERTGGSVSTLTIQRTQQEDSAVYLCASSLVPRANEAFFGQGTRLTVV.